These 7 T cell receptor beta chains share one sample of origin, sequenced in a study of response to subunit inactivated influenza vaccine. TCRdb processed the RT-PCR reads anew with MiXCR; each CDR3 protein has one entry. The table lists about 520,000 distinct CDR3 sequences, approximately 24% of them singletons. Here the sequenced sample was CD4+ T cells sorted from PBMCs, taken about 5 days after vaccination. These receptors were obtained from a man aged 50 to 60 who received an inactivated influenza vaccine.

This clonotype was picked up a small number of times. The chain couples TRBV7-2 to TRBJ2-1; D is ambiguous. The CDR3 length is 13 residues. Trimming took off 3 bases at V and 6 bases at J, with 9 bases between the two ends. From germline, CDR1 is SGHTA and CDR2 FQGNSA. In nucleotides, the CDR3 is TGTGCCAGCAGCTTGTCGAGGAGCAATGAGCAGTTCTTC. This translates into CASSLSRSNEQFF.

This clonotype has at least ten counts. This rearrangement joins TRBV28 to TRBJ2-3, with 10 bases lining up with TRBD2. The germline CDR1 and CDR2 sequences are MDHEN and SYDVKM. The V and J ends lost 5 bases and 7 bases, in that order; junction bases with no gene match: 9. The CDR3 spans 15 residues. The CDR3 here is CASSLRGLATNTQYF. The CDR3 nucleotides are TGTGCCAGCAGTCTGAGGGGACTAGCGACTAATACGCAGTATTTT.

This clonotype has just a few counts. V gene TRBV20-1 combines with J gene TRBJ2-3; TRBD2 aligns across 11 bases. The germline CDR1 and CDR2 sequences are DFQATT and SNEGSKA (reference sequence). The CDR3 runs 15 residues. V shed 5 bases, J shed 0 bases, and the junction held 4 bases outside the gene matches. The CDR3 sequence is CSAGGLAVSTDTQYF. CDR3 coding DNA: TGCAGTGCTGGGGGACTAGCGGTTAGCACAGATACGCAGTATTTT.

The chain combines TRBV12-3 or TRBV12-4 with TRBJ2-2; unclear D gene. The CDR3 is made up of 12 amino acids. V shed 4 bases and J shed 6 bases, with 6 bases lying between them. The chain's CDR3 is CASSSLAGELFF. Here the CDR3 DNA reads TGTGCCAGCAGTTCCTTGGCCGGGGAGCTGTTTTTT.

This clonotype was counted only a few times. This chain joins TRBV3-1 and TRBJ2-7; 9 bases match TRBD2. Germline V lookup: CDR1 LGHDT, CDR2 YNNKEL (reference sequence). The J segment lost 4 bases and the V segment lost 4 bases, leaving 11 bases of the junction unmatched. There are 16 residues in the CDR3. DNA of the CDR3: TGTGCCAGCAGCCGAGGTCTTAGCGGGGGCTCTTACGAGCAGTACTTC. This gives the protein CASSRGLSGGSYEQYF.

CDR3 nucleotide sequence: TGTGCCAGCAGCGTAGAGGGCAGGACGGAGCAGTACTTC. Its protein is CASSVEGRTEQYF. This chain connects TRBV9 to TRBJ2-7, with unresolved D. The germline V gene has CDR1 SGDLS and CDR2 YYNGEE. V was shortened by 0 bases and J by 7 bases, with 11 bases between the two germline ends. CDR3 length equals 13 residues.

The chain employs TRBV10-3 and TRBJ2-7; the match to TRBD1 covers 9 bases. The V gene's germline CDR1 is ENHRY and CDR2 SYGVKD. The CDR3 is 14 residues long. J lost 1 base, V lost 4 bases, and 2 bases had no gene match. The CDR3 region is CAISGTGESYEQYF. CDR3 nucleotide sequence: TGTGCCATCAGTGGGACAGGGGAGTCCTACGAGCAGTACTTC.